One and the same sample provided the 32 T cell receptor beta chains below, sequenced in a study of T cell responses to AZD1222 COVID-19 vaccine. Produced via immunoSEQ multiplex PCR; TCRdb's table is partial and in-frame only. The table lists about 73,000 clones, roughly nine tenths of them singletons. The specimen was peripheral blood, collected 28 days after the second AZD1222 dose. All receptors derive from an adult who received the AZD1222 COVID-19 vaccine.

This chain uses TRBV5-4 with TRBJ2-5; D ambiguous. Trimming removed 4 bases from V and 0 bases from J, with 4 bases in between. CDR1 SGHNT and CDR2 YYREEE come from the germline V gene (reference sequence). CDR3 length: 12 amino acids. CDR3 residues: CASSQNQETQYF. As DNA, the CDR3 is TGTGCCAGCAGCCAGAACCAAGAGACCCAGTACTTC.

The chain recombines TRBV25-1 with TRBJ1-6, with D unclear. The CDR3 spans 15 residues. In germline, CDR1 is MGHDK, CDR2 SYGVNS. Deletions cut 3 bases from V and 6 bases from J, with 12 bases between. This chain's CDR3 is CASSDGRKTNSPLHF. The CDR3 bases are TGTGCCAGCAGTGATGGGCGTAAGACTAATTCACCCCTCCACTTT.

The chain combines TRBV18 with TRBJ1-5; D is undetermined. The germline CDR1 and CDR2 sequences are KGHSH and LQKENI. V was shortened by 3 bases and J by 2 bases, with 2 bases between the two germline ends. The CDR3 runs to 12 residues. The DNA for the CDR3 is TGTGCCAGCTCACCGGGCAATCAGCCCCAGCATTTT. Translation: CASSPGNQPQHF.

The genes are TRBV12-5 and TRBJ2-3; maybe TRBD2 (7 bases). The CDR3 is 15 residues long. CDR1 and CDR2 from the germline V gene are LGHNT and FRNRAP. V was cut by 4 bases and J by 1 base, with 12 bases left in between. CDR3 sequence: CASGWGAGGTDTQYF. The DNA for the CDR3 is TGTGCTAGTGGTTGGGGGGCGGGGGGCACAGATACGCAGTATTTT.

Written as DNA, the CDR3 is TGCGCCAGCAGCCGTAGCGAGGGGTGGGATGAGCAGTTCTTC. Protein product: CASSRSEGWDEQFF. This chain joins TRBV4-1 and TRBJ2-1, with D perhaps given as TRBD1 or TRBD2 (5 bases each). The CDR3 covers 14 residues. With 4 bases removed from V and 8 bases from J, the gap between germline ends came to 15 bases. The germline V gene has CDR1 MGHRA and CDR2 YSYEKL.

The chain carries TRBV10-3 and TRBJ2-3; a weak D match, TRBD1 (6 bases). From germline, CDR1 is ENHRY and CDR2 SYGVKD. This CDR3 comprises 14 residues. V lost 3 bases to trimming and J lost 6 bases, with 13 bases between them. CDR3 protein: CAISEAGAVDTQYF. CDR3 nucleotide sequence: TGTGCCATCAGTGAAGCAGGGGCCGTTGATACGCAGTATTTT.

The chain is built from TRBV5-1 and TRBJ1-2; 7 nucleotides align to TRBD1. Per germline, CDR1 SGHRS and CDR2 YFSETQ. CDR3 length: 14 amino acids. V was clipped by 4 bases and J by 0 bases; unmatched bases: 3. The CDR3 DNA follows: TGCGCCAGCAGCCGACAGGGAACTAACTATGGCTACACCTTC. It is translated as CASSRQGTNYGYTF.

V gene TRBV5-1 combines with J gene TRBJ2-1; D assignment may be TRBD1 or TRBD2 (5 bases each). Deletions cut 0 bases from V and 6 bases from J, with 13 bases between. CDR1 is SGHRS and CDR2 is YFSETQ in the germline V gene. The CDR3 runs 15 residues. In nucleotides, the CDR3 is TGCGCCAGCAGCTTGGTCGGGCAGGGACGCAATGAGCAGTTCTTC. Its protein is CASSLVGQGRNEQFF. Looking up the rest from reference TRBV5-1 and TRBJ2-1 gives the full variable domain: KAGVTQTPRYLIKTRGQQVTLSCSPISGHRSVSWYQQTPGQGLQFLFEYFSETQRNKGNFPGRFSGRQFSNSRSEMNVSTLELGDSALYLCASSLVGQGRNEQFFGPGTRLTVL.

The rearrangement joins TRBV19 to TRBJ2-1; 14 positions match TRBD2. Germline V lookup: CDR1 LNHDA, CDR2 SQIVND (reference sequence). Trimming removed 5 bases from V and 12 bases from J; junction bases left unmatched: 9. CDR3 length: 15 amino acids. CDR3 amino acids: CASSLRTSGRSVQFF. For the CDR3, the DNA is TGTGCCAGTAGTCTACGGACTAGCGGGAGGAGTGTGCAGTTCTTC.

This clone was recorded once. The chain uses TRBV4-3 and TRBJ1-5, with D hard to call. Germline CDR1 is LGHNA and CDR2 is YSLEER. Trimming left V 0 bases short and J 3 bases short, with 3 bases between. This CDR3 is 13 amino acids long. In DNA, the CDR3 is TGCGCCAGCAGCCAAGATCACAATCAGCCCCAGCATTTT. Translating gives CASSQDHNQPQHF.

The gene calls are TRBV30 and TRBJ1-4; tentatively, D is TRBD1 (6 bases). Germline CDR1 GTSNPN, CDR2 SVGIG (reference sequence). Trimming cost V 2 bases and J 4 bases, with 8 bases left between them. CDR3 length: 13 residues. CDR3 in amino acids: CAWSSDSNEKLFF. The CDR3 DNA reads as TGTGCCTGGAGTTCGGACAGTAATGAAAAACTGTTTTTT.

This CDR3 reads CASAGSSYEQYV. CDR3 bases: TGTGCCAGCGCGGGAAGCTCCTACGAGCAGTACGTC. The chain has TRBV10-3 and TRBJ2-7; tentatively, D is TRBD2 (6 bases). Germline V CDR1 and CDR2: ENHRY, SYGVKD. V gave up 10 bases and J gave up 0 bases, with 10 bases separating them. This CDR3 spans 12 amino acids.

V is TRBV5-1 and J is TRBJ1-3; TRBD1 matches 7 bases. Germline CDR1 reads SGHRS; CDR2 reads YFSETQ. This CDR3 has 13 residues. The ends lost 4 bases at V and 3 bases at J; junction bases unmatched: 1. The CDR3 sequence: CASSRDSGNTIYF. CDR3 nucleotide sequence: TGCGCCAGCAGCCGGGACAGTGGAAACACCATATATTTT.

This rearrangement joins TRBV27 to TRBJ2-2; D might be TRBD1 (6 bases). The V end was cut by 5 bases, the J end by 7 bases, with 11 bases between. CDR3 length: 13 residues. The V gene's germline CDR1 is MNHEY and CDR2 SMNVEV (reference sequence). CDR3 bases: TGTGCCAGCAGTACAGGGATCCACGGGGAGCTGTTTTTT. Amino acid sequence: CASSTGIHGELFF.

V gene TRBV25-1 combines with J gene TRBJ1-2; D not resolved. CDR3 length: 11 residues. Germline CDR1 MGHDK, CDR2 SYGVNS. Deletions cut 0 bases from V and 5 bases from J, with 1 base between. As DNA, the CDR3 is TGTGCCAGCAGTGAATATTATGGCTACACCTTC. This translates into CASSEYYGYTF.

The chain combines TRBV6-1 with TRBJ2-7; D perhaps matches TRBD1 (6 bases). V dropped 3 bases and J dropped 0 bases, with 15 bases sitting between them. The CDR3 is 16 residues long. The germline CDR1 and CDR2 sequences are MNHNS and SASEGT. CDR3 protein: CASSDWVQGSSYEQYF. CDR3 DNA: TGTGCCAGCAGTGATTGGGTGCAGGGGAGCTCCTACGAGCAGTACTTC.

In its sample, this clone was seen once. DNA of the CDR3: TGTGCCAGCAGCTTGGCCCCAGGACAGGGGCAAGAGACCCAGTACTTC. Translating it yields CASSLAPGQGQETQYF. The chain employs TRBV5-4 and TRBJ2-5, with 9 nucleotides matching TRBD1. Germline V gives CDR1 SGHNT, CDR2 YYREEE (reference sequence). This CDR3 comprises 16 residues. With 0 bases clipped from V and 2 bases from J, the junction kept 5 bases outside the gene matches.

The chain is built from TRBV19 and TRBJ2-1; 8 bases align to TRBD2. The germline gives CDR1 LNHDA, CDR2 SQIVND (reference sequence). This CDR3 is built from 14 residues. V was clipped by 2 bases and J by 3 bases; unmatched bases: 0. This CDR3 is CASSITSGYNEQFF. The CDR3 DNA sequence: TGTGCCAGTAGTATAACTAGCGGCTACAATGAGCAGTTCTTC.

The genes are TRBV19 and TRBJ1-6, with 8 bases matching TRBD1. CDR1 is LNHDA and CDR2 is SQIVND in the germline V gene (reference sequence). V lost 0 bases, J lost 7 bases, and 2 bases stayed unmatched. The CDR3 is 15 residues long. The CDR3 nucleotides are TGTGCCAGTAGTATAGAGACAGGGGCAAATTCACCCCTCCACTTT. It yields the protein CASSIETGANSPLHF. The variable domain in full, completed from reference TRBV19 and TRBJ1-6, reads DGGITQSPKYLFRKEGQNVTLSCEQNLNHDAMYWYRQDPGQGLRLIYYSQIVNDFQKGDIAEGYSVSREKKESFPLTVTSAQKNPTAFYLCASSIETGANSPLHFGNGTRLTVT.

The rearrangement links TRBV6-5 to TRBJ1-1, with D perhaps matching TRBD1 (6 bases). The V and J ends lost 1 base and 1 base respectively, with 10 bases between them. The CDR3 spans 15 residues. Germline lookup yields CDR1 MNHEY and CDR2 SVGAGI. The CDR3 loop reads CASSYLDSRNTEAFF. In nucleotides, the CDR3 is TGTGCCAGCAGTTACTTGGACAGCCGGAACACTGAAGCTTTCTTT.

This rearrangement joins TRBV3-1 (or the pseudogene TRBV3-2) to TRBJ1-4; D uncertain. Germline V gene sequence: CDR1 LGHDT, CDR2 YNNKEL (reference sequence). The length of the CDR3 is 16 residues. The ends were cut back, 3 bases at V and 7 bases at J, with 18 bases in the middle. The CDR3 sequence: CASSQNIGTGGEKLFF. For the CDR3, the DNA is TGTGCCAGCAGCCAGAACATAGGCACGGGTGGTGAAAAACTGTTTTTT.

The chain employs TRBV12-2 and TRBJ2-7; the D call of TRBD2 is as the table states it, not checked on the DNA. TRBV12-2 is given as a pseudogene. The CDR3 sequence is 17 residues long. CDR3 in DNA: TGTGCAAGTCACCTCTTGTCTGCGCTTGCGAAGTCCTACGAGCAGTACTTC. It is translated as CASHLLSALAKSYEQYF.

The V call is TRBV9, the J call TRBJ1-2; TRBD1 matches at 7 bases. Germline CDR1 is SGDLS and CDR2 is YYNGEE. J was trimmed by 4 bases and V by 4 bases; bases with no gene match: 13. This CDR3 has 16 amino acids. Here the CDR3 reads CASSPDSGQRLYGYTF. The CDR3 DNA follows: TGTGCCAGCAGCCCAGATTCGGGACAGCGTCTCTATGGCTACACCTTC.

The rearrangement joins TRBV18 to TRBJ1-4, with a weak D call TRBD1 (5 bases). The ends were cut back, 4 bases at V and 0 bases at J, with 12 bases in the middle. The length of the CDR3 is 16 residues. Germline V gene data show CDR1 as KGHSH and CDR2 as LQKENI. CDR3 bases: TGTGCCAGCTCACGAATGACAGCTGCAACTAATGAAAAACTGTTTTTT. Amino acids: CASSRMTAATNEKLFF.

This chain joins TRBV6-4 and TRBJ1-1; D remains unclear. This CDR3 has 14 residues. CDR1 is MRHNA and CDR2 is SNTAGT in the germline V gene. The ends were cut back, 0 bases at V and 1 base at J, with 6 bases in the middle. The DNA of the CDR3 is TGTGCCAGCAGTGACTCACCAGGGAACACTGAAGCTTTCTTT. It translates to CASSDSPGNTEAFF.

This sequence joins TRBV19 and TRBJ2-3; TRBD2 matches 9 bases. Germline CDR1 LNHDA, CDR2 SQIVND (reference sequence). V lost 5 bases and J lost 3; bases outside the gene matches: 9. The CDR3 has 16 residues. DNA of the CDR3: TGTGCCAGTAGTGGGCTGTCTAGCGGGGCAACAGATACGCAGTATTTT. Protein: CASSGLSSGATDTQYF. The entire variable domain, with the rest obtained from reference TRBV19 and TRBJ2-3, is as follows: DGGITQSPKYLFRKEGQNVTLSCEQNLNHDAMYWYRQDPGQGLRLIYYSQIVNDFQKGDIAEGYSVSREKKESFPLTVTSAQKNPTAFYLCASSGLSSGATDTQYFGPGTRLTVL.

The count of this clone is one. V usage is TRBV5-1 and J usage is TRBJ2-1, with 12 bases that match TRBD2. Germline loops: CDR1 SGHRS, CDR2 YFSETQ. This CDR3 is 14 amino acids long. V trimming: 5 bases; J trimming: 7 bases; junction bases outside the gene matches: 4. The DNA for the CDR3 is TGCGCCAGCAGTTGGACTAGCGGGAATAATGAGCAGTTCTTC. It yields the protein CASSWTSGNNEQFF.

This rearrangement joins TRBV29-1 to TRBJ1-1; 8 bases match TRBD1. V shed 7 bases and J 3 bases; nucleotides not matched to a gene: 13. In germline, CDR1 is SQVTM, CDR2 ANQGSEA. This CDR3 contains 15 residues. Here the CDR3 DNA reads TGCAGCGCTACAACAACAGGGGGGCTGTACACTGAAGCTTTCTTT. Its translation is CSATTTGGLYTEAFF.

The genes are TRBV10-3 and TRBJ1-1; D not resolved. Germline assignment: CDR1 ENHRY and CDR2 SYGVKD. The V and J ends lost 3 bases and 0 bases respectively, with 5 bases between them. This CDR3 has 13 amino acids. The DNA for the CDR3 is TGTGCCATCAGTGACTCTGTGAACACTGAAGCTTTCTTT. Amino acid sequence: CAISDSVNTEAFF.

The gene calls are TRBV7-9 and TRBJ1-1; D is perhaps TRBD1 (6 bases). This CDR3 is 13 amino acids long. Trimming left V 3 bases short and J 3 bases short, with 8 bases between. In germline, CDR1 is SEHNR, CDR2 FQNEAQ (reference sequence). CDR3 amino acids: CASSFPGDTEAFF. As DNA, the CDR3 is TGTGCCAGCAGCTTCCCAGGGGACACTGAAGCTTTCTTT.

V usage is TRBV5-4 and J usage is TRBJ1-1; D ambiguous. V was pared by 7 bases and J by 0 bases, with 7 bases between. Germline values: CDR1 SGHNT, CDR2 YYREEE (reference sequence). CDR3 length equals 12 residues. CDR3 protein: CASGEVNTEAFF. The CDR3 DNA follows: TGTGCCAGCGGAGAGGTGAACACTGAAGCTTTCTTT.

The chain has TRBV11-3 and TRBJ1-4; 10 nucleotides match TRBD1. The J segment lost 8 bases and the V segment lost 4 bases, leaving 7 bases of the junction unmatched. In germline, CDR1 is SGHNT, CDR2 YENEEA. The CDR3 sequence is 15 residues long. CDR3 region: CASSSGTGVEEKLFF. In nucleotides, the CDR3 is TGTGCCAGCAGCTCGGGGACAGGGGTGGAGGAAAAACTGTTTTTT.